The T cell receptor (beta chain) under discussion was sequenced for a study of memory CD4+ T cells and cytomegalovirus serostatus. Points from the study as a whole: A US-trained random forest predicted CMV serostatus with median AUC around 0.91.

The table came from immunoSEQ multiplex PCR; TCRdb's copy has only in-frame clones and leaves some out. In the table there are 70,000 to 90,000 clones, roughly 78% of which are singletons. This clone has just a few counts. Its target is not known. Single viable CD3+CD4+CD8-CD45RO+ cells were sorted as the memory CD4+ T cells. Sample: memory CD4+ T cells from blood. The TCR sequence derives from an adult in good health and CMV-seropositive.

The CDR3 is CASSPTRGQPQHF. The CDR3 region has the DNA TGTGCCAGCAGCCCGACACGGGGGCAGCCCCAGCATTTT. The chain combines TRBV7-8 with TRBJ1-5; tentative D call: TRBD1 (5 bases). The CDR3 covers 13 residues. CDR1 and CDR2 from the germline V gene are SGHVS and FQNEAQ. Trimming stripped 5 bases from V and 7 bases from J, with 12 bases between.